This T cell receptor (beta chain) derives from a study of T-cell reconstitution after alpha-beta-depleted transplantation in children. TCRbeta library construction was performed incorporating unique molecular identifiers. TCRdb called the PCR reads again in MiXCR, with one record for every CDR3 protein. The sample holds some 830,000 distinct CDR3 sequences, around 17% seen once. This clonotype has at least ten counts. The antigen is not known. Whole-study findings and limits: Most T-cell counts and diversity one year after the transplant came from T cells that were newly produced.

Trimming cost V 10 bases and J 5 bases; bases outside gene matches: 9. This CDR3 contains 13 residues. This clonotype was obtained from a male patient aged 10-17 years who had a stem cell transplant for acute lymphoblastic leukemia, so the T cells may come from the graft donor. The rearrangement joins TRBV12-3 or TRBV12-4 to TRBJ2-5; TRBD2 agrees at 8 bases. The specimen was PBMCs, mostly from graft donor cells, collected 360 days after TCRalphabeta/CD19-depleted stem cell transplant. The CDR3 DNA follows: TGTGCCACCCGAGCGGGGGCTGTGGAGACCCAGTACTTC. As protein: CATRAGAVETQYF.